The entry that follows covers one TCR beta chain sequence. Its antigen is unidentified. This record comes from a study of cytomegalovirus exposure and HLA in healthy donors. Findings of the study overall: Among CMV-associated TCR beta chains, most appeared HLA-restricted in a later analysis. In most subjects, TCR beta sequences reportedly gave accurate predictions of HLA-A and HLA-B alleles.

Primers for the PCR totalled 60 Vbeta and 13 Jbeta. Per the authors' pipeline: The authors later counted 70 million to 85 million unique TCR beta chains, approximately 10 million of them shared. Some clones are missing from TCRdb's copy, which holds only in-frame ones; the method was immunoSEQ multiplex PCR. D and trimming were read from the DNA, whereas the V and J calls and clone size are those reported in that table. The repertoire consists of just over 150,000 clones, with roughly 81% occurring once and the leading ten covering around 2.1%. This CDR3 contains 14 residues. CDR1 is MNHEY, CDR2 SMNVEV, per germline (reference sequence). Losses at the gene ends were 2 bases for V and 5 bases for J; bases not matched to a gene: 5.

This receptor was obtained from a man aged 18 to 30 in good health and CMV-seropositive. The sequencing input was PBMCs. The chain joins TRBV27 to TRBJ1-1; TRBD1 agrees at 7 bases. CDR3 DNA sequence: TGTGCCAGCAGTTTAGATTACAGGGGAACTGAAGCTTTCTTT. Protein sequence: CASSLDYRGTEAFF.